This T cell receptor (beta chain) was found in a study of PD-1 blockade in mismatch repair-deficient tumors. PCR or immunohistochemistry showed mismatch repair deficiency in every enrolled patient. This clone occurred once. Germline loops: CDR1 SGHNT, CDR2 YYREEE (reference sequence). This CDR3 region has 16 residues. V was pared by 3 bases and J by 6 bases, with 10 bases of the junction left unmatched. The method was immunoSEQ multiplex PCR; TCRdb's version includes in-frame clones alone and lacks a portion of them. Of about 130,000 clones in the sample, about 88% were seen once. This specimen was peripheral blood, taken 70 to 73 weeks after starting pembrolizumab. The sequence was obtained from an adult with mismatch repair-deficient cancer. V usage is TRBV5-4 and J usage is TRBJ2-1; TRBD1 matches 9 bases. CDR3 sequence (DNA): TGTGCCAGCAGCTGGGGACAGGGAAGGACTAGCAATGAGCAGTTCTTC. Amino acid sequence: CASSWGQGRTSNEQFF. The whole variable domain, remainder taken from reference TRBV5-4 and TRBJ2-1, is ETGVTQSPTHLIKTRGQQVTLRCSSQSGHNTVSWYQQALGQGPQFIFQYYREEENGRGNFPPRFSGLQFPNYSSELNVNALELDDSALYLCASSWGQGRTSNEQFFGPGTRLTVL.